The clone carrying this TCR beta chain has only one observation. Its antigen is currently unknown. Germline-derived CDR1 and CDR2 are SGHDT and YYEEEE. V shed 2 bases and J shed 8 bases, with 4 bases lying between them. This CDR3 contains 11 residues. Sample time point: cycle 4 day 1 (C4D1), after six to seven weeks of nivolumab. Every single patient, without exception, relapsed after autologous stem cell transplantation, and brentuximab vedotin exposure varied. This specimen comes from a study of PD-1 blockade in classical Hodgkin lymphoma. Notes on the study in general: Compared with baseline, CD4+ but not CD8+ TCR diversity had risen significantly by C4D1.

Assay used: immunoSEQ multiplex PCR; TCRdb lists only in-frame clones, some missing. The table records around 31,000 clones, 81% of them present only once. Specimen: peripheral blood mononuclear cells (PBMCs), collected before the fourth cycle of nivolumab. This TCR was recovered from a human donor with classical Hodgkin lymphoma. This rearrangement joins TRBV5-6 to TRBJ2-2; no firm D call. In nucleotides, the CDR3 is TGTGCCAGCAGCTTCTTGGGGGAGCTGTTTTTT. Its protein is CASSFLGELFF.